This TCR beta chain was identified in a study of blood T cell repertoires in COVID-19. The overall study: Samples of COVID-19 (acute and convalescent) were obtained from the United States, Italy and Spain. T cells, B-cell-depleted T cells, or PBMCs supplied cDNA or gDNA.

This clone turned up a few times. The CDR3 totals 17 residues. CDR1 is SGHTA, CDR2 FQGTGA, per germline. The ends were cut back, 10 bases at V and 0 bases at J, with 21 bases in the middle. The Seattle patients joined while their infection was active and were tracked longitudinally afterward. In the authors' methods: Estimation of nucleated cell counts relied on the amplification of reference gene primers. Profiling relied on immunoSEQ multiplex PCR, and the TCRdb table lists in-frame clones only, not all of them. V and J calls and clone size are given by that table; D and trimming were obtained from the DNA. The sample includes 450,000 or so clones, approximately 90% of them seen just once.

This clonotype was obtained from a man aged 18-30 years with COVID-19, enrolled during active disease. Sequencing used peripheral blood. The rearrangement uses TRBV7-3 and TRBJ1-4; D not certain. This CDR3 reads CAIMLGPPRATNEKLFF. The CDR3 DNA follows: TGTGCCATTATGCTAGGGCCCCCGCGGGCAACTAATGAAAAACTGTTTTTT.